Listed below are T cell receptor beta chains from one sample, sequenced in a study of post-analysis software for immune sequencing data. TCRdb called the PCR reads again in MiXCR, with one record for every CDR3 protein. The table shows 650,000 to 850,000 distinct CDR3 sequences, with approximately 53% occurring only once. Sequencing was performed on blood. All receptors come from a girl aged 5 to 17 with multiple sclerosis. Both conserved end residues are part of each CDR3. D genes are given only for firm matches. Size is omitted from some rows. Given values are once, few, many or a class for expanded clones.

V	D	J	size	DNA	CDR3
TRBV29-1	NA	TRBJ1-1	NA	TGCGGCGTTTTCTTCACCCAGGGTACTGAAGCTTTCTTT	CGVFFTQGTEAFF
TRBV6-1	NA	TRBJ2-1	NA	TGTGCCAGCGGGGAGAGGGGGAATGAGCAGTTCTTC	CASGERGNEQFF
TRBV24-1	NA	TRBJ1-2	NA	TGTGCCACCAGTCCGGGAGACGCGCGGGTTGGCTACACCTTC	CATSPGDARVGYTF
TRBV20-1	NA	TRBJ2-7	NA	TGCAGTGCAAGAGGGGTAGCTGGGGGCGATTCCTACGAGCAGTACTTC	CSARGVAGGDSYEQYF
TRBV10-3	NA	TRBJ2-1	NA	TGTGCCATCCGAGCAGGCCAGGGCAATGAGCAGTTCTTC	CAIRAGQGNEQFF
TRBV10-3	NA	TRBJ2-7	NA	TGTGCCATCAGTGGCCCAGACCGGGCGAGCTACGAGCAGTACTTC	CAISGPDRASYEQYF
TRBV5-1	NA	TRBJ1-2	NA	TGCGCCAGCAGCCCCGGGAGGGGACCACCCTATGGCTACACCTTC	CASSPGRGPPYGYTF
TRBV5-5	NA	TRBJ1-2	once	TGTGCCAGCGCGGGGGGCAACAACTATGGCTACACCTTC	CASAGGNNYGYTF
TRBV5-1	NA	TRBJ2-1	NA	TGCGCCAGCAGCTTGGGGGCAGCCGCTTACAATGAGCAGTTCTTC	CASSLGAAAYNEQFF
TRBV3-1	NA	TRBJ1-5	NA	TGTGCCAGCAGCCAAAACACTCTTAATCAGCCCCAGCATTTT	CASSQNTLNQPQHF
TRBV6-6	TRBD2	TRBJ2-7	NA	TGTGCCAGCAGCACCGGGACTAGAGTTAGCTACGAGCAGTACTTC	CASSTGTRVSYEQYF
TRBV7-2	TRBD1	TRBJ2-1	NA	TGTGCCAGCAGCGGCGACAGGGGATTAGACGATGAGCAGTTCTTC	CASSGDRGLDDEQFF
TRBV7-2	NA	TRBJ2-3	NA	TGTGCCAGCAGCTTAACCCCTGGTACGCAGTATTTT	CASSLTPGTQYF
TRBV28	TRBD1	TRBJ1-2	once	TGTGCCAGCAGTGAGGACAGGCTTAACTATGGCTACACCTTC	CASSEDRLNYGYTF
TRBV2	NA	TRBJ2-1	few	TGTGCCAGCAGTGGGAATCAAGGTGTTTTCGATGAGCAGTTCTTC	CASSGNQGVFDEQFF
TRBV20-1	NA	TRBJ2-7	once	TGCAGTGTTTATCCTAAAACTAGCAGCCGCGAGCAGTACTTC	CSVYPKTSSREQYF
TRBV10-3	NA	TRBJ2-5	NA	TGTGCCATCAGTGAGTCTCAGACTGGCGGGACTCAAGAGACCCAGTACTTC	CAISESQTGGTQETQYF
TRBV12-3/TRBV12-4	NA	TRBJ1-1	NA	TGTGCCAGCAGTGAAGGGATATCGGGCACTGAAGCTTTCTTT	CASSEGISGTEAFF
TRBV7-9	NA	TRBJ2-5	many	TGTGCCAGCAGCCCTCGAGGGGAGACCCAGTACTTC	CASSPRGETQYF
TRBV20-1	TRBD1	TRBJ1-2	few	TGCAGTGCGCTCAACTTCCCGGGACAGGGGGGGGATGGCTACACCTTC	CSALNFPGQGGDGYTF
TRBV9	NA	TRBJ2-1	NA	TGTGCCAGCAGCGTAGGCCAGAGGGAGTACAATGAGCAGTTCTTC	CASSVGQREYNEQFF
TRBV27	TRBD2	TRBJ2-7	once	TGTGCCAGCAGTTTAGCCGGGACTAGCGGAGCCTACGAGCAGTACTTC	CASSLAGTSGAYEQYF
TRBV7-9	NA	TRBJ2-7	NA	TGTGCCAGCAGCTTAGTCAGCGTCGAGCAGTACTTC	CASSLVSVEQYF
TRBV7-2	NA	TRBJ2-1	many	TGTGCCAGCAGCATCGGAAGGAGGGTAGGCTATGAGCAGTTCTTC	CASSIGRRVGYEQFF
TRBV11-2	TRBD1	TRBJ1-1	NA	TGTGCCAGCAGCTTAGTCCCAGACAGGGGGCACACTGAAGCTTTCTTT	CASSLVPDRGHTEAFF